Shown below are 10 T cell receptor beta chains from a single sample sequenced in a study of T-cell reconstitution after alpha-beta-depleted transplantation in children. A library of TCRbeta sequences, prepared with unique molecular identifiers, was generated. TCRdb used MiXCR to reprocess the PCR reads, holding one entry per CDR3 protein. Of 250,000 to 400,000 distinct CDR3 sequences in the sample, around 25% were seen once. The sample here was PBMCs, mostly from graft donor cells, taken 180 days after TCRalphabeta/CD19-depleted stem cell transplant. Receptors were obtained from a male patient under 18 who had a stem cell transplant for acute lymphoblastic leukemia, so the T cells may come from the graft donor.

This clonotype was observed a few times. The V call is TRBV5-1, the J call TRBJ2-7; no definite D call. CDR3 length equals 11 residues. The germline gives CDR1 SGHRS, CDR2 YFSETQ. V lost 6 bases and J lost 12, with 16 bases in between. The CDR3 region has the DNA TGCGCCAGCACCCTTCATAATATGAGGTACTTC. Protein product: CASTLHNMRYF.

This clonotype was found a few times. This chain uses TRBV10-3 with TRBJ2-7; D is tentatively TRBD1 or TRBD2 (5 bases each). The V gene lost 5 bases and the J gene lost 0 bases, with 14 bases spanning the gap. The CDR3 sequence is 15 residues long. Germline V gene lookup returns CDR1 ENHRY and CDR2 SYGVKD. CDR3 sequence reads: CAISRSLGTSYEQYF. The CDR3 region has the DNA TGTGCCATCAGTCGCTCGTTGGGGACCTCCTACGAGCAGTACTTC.

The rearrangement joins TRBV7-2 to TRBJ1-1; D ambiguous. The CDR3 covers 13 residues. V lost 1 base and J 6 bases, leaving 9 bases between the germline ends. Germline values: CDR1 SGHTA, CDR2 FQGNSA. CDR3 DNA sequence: TGTGCCAGCAGCTTAGACCCAGACGCTGAAGCTTTCTTT. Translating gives CASSLDPDAEAFF.

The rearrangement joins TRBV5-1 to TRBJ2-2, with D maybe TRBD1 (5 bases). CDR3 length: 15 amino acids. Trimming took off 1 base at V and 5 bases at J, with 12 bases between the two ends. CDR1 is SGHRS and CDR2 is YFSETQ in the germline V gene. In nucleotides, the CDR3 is TGCGCCAGCAGCTTGACCAGGGCCGGTACCGGGGAGCTGTTTTTT. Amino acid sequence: CASSLTRAGTGELFF.

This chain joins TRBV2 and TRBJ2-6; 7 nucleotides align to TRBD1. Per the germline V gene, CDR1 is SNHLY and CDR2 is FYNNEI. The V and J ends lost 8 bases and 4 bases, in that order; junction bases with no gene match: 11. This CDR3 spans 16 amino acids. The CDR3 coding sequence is TGTGCCAGCTTAATATCCAGGGGGAGCGGGGCCAACGTCCTGACTTTC. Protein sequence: CASLISRGSGANVLTF.

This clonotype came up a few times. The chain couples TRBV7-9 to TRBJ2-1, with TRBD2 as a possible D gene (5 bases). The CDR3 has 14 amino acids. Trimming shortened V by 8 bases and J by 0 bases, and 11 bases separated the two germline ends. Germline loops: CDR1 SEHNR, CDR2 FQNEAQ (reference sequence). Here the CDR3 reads CASVPGSSYNEQFF. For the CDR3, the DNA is TGTGCCAGCGTTCCGGGGAGCTCCTACAATGAGCAGTTCTTC.

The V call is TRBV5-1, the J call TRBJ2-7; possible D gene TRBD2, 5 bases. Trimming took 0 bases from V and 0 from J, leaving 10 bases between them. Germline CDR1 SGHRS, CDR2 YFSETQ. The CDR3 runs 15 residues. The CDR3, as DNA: TGCGCCAGCAGCTTGGCCAGTGACTACTCCTACGAGCAGTACTTC. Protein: CASSLASDYSYEQYF. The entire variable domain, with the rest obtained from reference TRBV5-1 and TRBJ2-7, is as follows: KAGVTQTPRYLIKTRGQQVTLSCSPISGHRSVSWYQQTPGQGLQFLFEYFSETQRNKGNFPGRFSGRQFSNSRSEMNVSTLELGDSALYLCASSLASDYSYEQYFGPGTRLTVT.

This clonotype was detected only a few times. CDR3 nucleotides: TGCAGCGGGAGACTAGCGGGAGGCTCCTACAATGAGCAGTTCTTC. Its translation is CSGRLAGGSYNEQFF. The J gene is TRBJ2-1, the V gene TRBV29-1, with 13 nucleotides matching TRBD2. The CDR3 consists of 15 residues. Trimming cost V 7 bases and J 0 bases; bases outside gene matches: 3. Germline-derived CDR1 and CDR2 are SQVTM and ANQGSEA.

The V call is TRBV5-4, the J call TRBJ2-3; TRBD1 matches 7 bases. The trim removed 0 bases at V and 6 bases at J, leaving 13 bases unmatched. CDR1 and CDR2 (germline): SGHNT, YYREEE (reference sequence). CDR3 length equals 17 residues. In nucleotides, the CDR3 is TGTGCCAGCAGCTTGGGACCGGGACAGATCCTACAGGATACGCAGTATTTT. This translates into CASSLGPGQILQDTQYF.

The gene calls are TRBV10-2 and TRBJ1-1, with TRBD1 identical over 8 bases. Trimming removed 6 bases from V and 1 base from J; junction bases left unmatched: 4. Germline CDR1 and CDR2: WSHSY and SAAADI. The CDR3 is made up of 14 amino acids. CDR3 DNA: TGCGCCAGCAGGTCGACAGGGGCGAACACTGAAGCTTTCTTT. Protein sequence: CASRSTGANTEAFF.